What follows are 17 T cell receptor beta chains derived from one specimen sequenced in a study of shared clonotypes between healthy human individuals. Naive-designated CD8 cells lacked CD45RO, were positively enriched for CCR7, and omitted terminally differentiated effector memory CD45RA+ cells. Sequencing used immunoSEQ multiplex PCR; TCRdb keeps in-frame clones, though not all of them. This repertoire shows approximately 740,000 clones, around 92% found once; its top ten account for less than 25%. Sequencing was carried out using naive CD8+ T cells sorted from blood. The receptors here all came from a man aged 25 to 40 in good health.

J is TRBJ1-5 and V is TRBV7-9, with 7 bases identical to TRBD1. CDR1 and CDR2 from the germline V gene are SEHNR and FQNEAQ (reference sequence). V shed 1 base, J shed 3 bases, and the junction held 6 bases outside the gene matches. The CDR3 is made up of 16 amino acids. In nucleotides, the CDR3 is TGTGCCAGCAGCTTAGTAGGACAGGAGAACAATCAGCCCCAGCATTTT. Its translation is CASSLVGQENNQPQHF.

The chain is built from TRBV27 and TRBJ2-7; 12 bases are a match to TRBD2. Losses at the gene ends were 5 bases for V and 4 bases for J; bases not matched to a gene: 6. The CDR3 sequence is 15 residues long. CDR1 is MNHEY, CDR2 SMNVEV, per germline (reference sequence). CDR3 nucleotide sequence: TGTGCCAGCAGTGAGACTAGCGGGAGTATTTACGAGCAGTACTTC. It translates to CASSETSGSIYEQYF.

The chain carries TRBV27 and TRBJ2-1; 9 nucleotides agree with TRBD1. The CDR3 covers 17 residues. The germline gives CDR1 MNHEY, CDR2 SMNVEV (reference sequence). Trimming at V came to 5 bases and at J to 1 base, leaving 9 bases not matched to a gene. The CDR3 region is CASSGWGTGRSYNEQFF. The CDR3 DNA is TGTGCCAGCAGTGGATGGGGGACAGGGCGTTCCTACAATGAGCAGTTCTTC.

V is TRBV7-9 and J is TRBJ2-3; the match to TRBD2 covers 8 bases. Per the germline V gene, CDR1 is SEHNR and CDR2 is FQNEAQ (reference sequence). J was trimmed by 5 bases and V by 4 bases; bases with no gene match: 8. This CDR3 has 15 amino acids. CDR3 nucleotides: TGTGCCAGCAGCTCCCAAGCGGGAGTGGGAGATACGCAGTATTTT. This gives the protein CASSSQAGVGDTQYF. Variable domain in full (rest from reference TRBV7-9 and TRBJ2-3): DTGVSQNPRHKITKRGQNVTFRCDPISEHNRLYWYRQTLGQGPEFLTYFQNEAQLEKSRLLSDRFSAERPKGSFSTLEIQRTEQGDSAMYLCASSSQAGVGDTQYFGPGTRLTVL.

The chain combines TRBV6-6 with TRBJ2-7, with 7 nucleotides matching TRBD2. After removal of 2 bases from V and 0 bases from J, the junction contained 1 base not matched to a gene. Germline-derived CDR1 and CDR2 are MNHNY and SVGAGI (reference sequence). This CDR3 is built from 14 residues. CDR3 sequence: CASSYGRVSYEQYF. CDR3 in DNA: TGTGCCAGCAGTTACGGGAGGGTCTCCTACGAGCAGTACTTC.

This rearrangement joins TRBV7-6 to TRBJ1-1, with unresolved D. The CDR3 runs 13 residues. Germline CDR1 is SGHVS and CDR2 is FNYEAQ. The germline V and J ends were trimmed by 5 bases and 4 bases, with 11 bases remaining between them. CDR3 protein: CASSPVDFTEAFF. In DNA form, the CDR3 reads TGTGCCAGCAGCCCAGTGGACTTCACTGAAGCTTTCTTT.

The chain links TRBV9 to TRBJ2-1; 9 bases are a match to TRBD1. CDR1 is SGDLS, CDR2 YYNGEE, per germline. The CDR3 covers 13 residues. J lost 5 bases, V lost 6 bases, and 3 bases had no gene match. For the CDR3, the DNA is TGTGCCAGCACCGGGACAGGGAACAATGAGCAGTTCTTC. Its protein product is CASTGTGNNEQFF.

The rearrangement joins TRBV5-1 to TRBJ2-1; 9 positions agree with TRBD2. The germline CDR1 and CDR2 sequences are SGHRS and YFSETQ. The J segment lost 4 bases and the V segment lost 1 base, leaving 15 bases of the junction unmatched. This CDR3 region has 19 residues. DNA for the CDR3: TGCGCCAGCAGCTTGCACACCCTAGCGGGATCCGATTCGTACAATGAGCAGTTCTTC. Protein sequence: CASSLHTLAGSDSYNEQFF.

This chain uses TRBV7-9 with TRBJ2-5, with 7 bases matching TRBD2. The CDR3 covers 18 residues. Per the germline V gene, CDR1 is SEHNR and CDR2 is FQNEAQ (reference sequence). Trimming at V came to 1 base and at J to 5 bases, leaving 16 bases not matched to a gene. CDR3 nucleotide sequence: TGTGCCAGCAGCTTAGAAGAGCGAGGAGAGGTCGGGGGGGAGACCCAGTACTTC. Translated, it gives CASSLEERGEVGGETQYF.

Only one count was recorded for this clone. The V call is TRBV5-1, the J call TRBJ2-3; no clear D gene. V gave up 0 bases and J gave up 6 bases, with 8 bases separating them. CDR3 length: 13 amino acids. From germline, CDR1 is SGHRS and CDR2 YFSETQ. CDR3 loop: CASSLGLGDTQYF. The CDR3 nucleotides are TGCGCCAGCAGCTTGGGGCTGGGGGATACGCAGTATTTT.

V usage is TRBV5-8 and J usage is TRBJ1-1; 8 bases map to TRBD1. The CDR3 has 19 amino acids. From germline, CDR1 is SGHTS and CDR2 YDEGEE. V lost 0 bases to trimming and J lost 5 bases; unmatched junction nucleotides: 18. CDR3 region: CASSLAHISDRAFETEAFF. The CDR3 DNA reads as TGTGCCAGCAGCTTGGCCCATATCTCGGACAGGGCGTTTGAAACTGAAGCTTTCTTT.

The chain's CDR3 is CASSQEYRARYQETQYF. Here the CDR3 DNA reads TGTGCCAGCAGCCAAGAATATCGGGCTCGGTACCAAGAGACCCAGTACTTC. The J gene is TRBJ2-5, the V gene TRBV4-2; D ambiguous. The CDR3 has 17 residues. Germline assignment: CDR1 LGHNA and CDR2 YNFKEQ. Trimming removed 0 bases from V and 0 bases from J, with 14 bases in between.

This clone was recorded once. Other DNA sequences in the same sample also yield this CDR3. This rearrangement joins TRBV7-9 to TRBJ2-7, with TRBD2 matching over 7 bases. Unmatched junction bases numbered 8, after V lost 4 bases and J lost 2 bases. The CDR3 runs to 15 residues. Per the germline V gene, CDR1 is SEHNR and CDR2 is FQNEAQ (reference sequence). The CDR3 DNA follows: TGTGCCAGCAGCTCGACTAGTGGGAGGGCCTACGAGCAGTACTTC. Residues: CASSSTSGRAYEQYF.

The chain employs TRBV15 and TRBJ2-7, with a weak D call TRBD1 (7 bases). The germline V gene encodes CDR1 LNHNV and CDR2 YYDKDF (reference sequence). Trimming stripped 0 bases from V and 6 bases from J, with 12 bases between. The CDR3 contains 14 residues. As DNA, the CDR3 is TGTGCCACCAGCAGAGAGACAGGGACTTTCGAGCAGTACTTC. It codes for CATSRETGTFEQYF. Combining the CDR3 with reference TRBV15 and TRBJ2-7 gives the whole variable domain DAMVIQNPRYQVTQFGKPVTLSCSQTLNHNVMYWYQQKSSQAPKLLFHYYDKDFNNEADTPDNFQSRRPNTSFCFLDIRSPGLGDTAMYLCATSRETGTFEQYFGPGTRLTVT.

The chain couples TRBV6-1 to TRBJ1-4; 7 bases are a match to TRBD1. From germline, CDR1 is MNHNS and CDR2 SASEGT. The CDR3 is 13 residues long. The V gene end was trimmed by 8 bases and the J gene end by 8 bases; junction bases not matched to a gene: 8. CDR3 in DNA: TGTGCCAGCTTTGCGAGGACAGGAGAAAAACTGTTTTTT. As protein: CASFARTGEKLFF.

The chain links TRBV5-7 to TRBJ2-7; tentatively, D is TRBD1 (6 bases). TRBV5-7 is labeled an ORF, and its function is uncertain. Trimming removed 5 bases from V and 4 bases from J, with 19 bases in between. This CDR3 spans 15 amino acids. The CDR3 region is CASSRNYRAGYEQYF. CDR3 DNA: TGTGCCAGCAGTAGGAATTACAGGGCCGGGTACGAGCAGTACTTC.

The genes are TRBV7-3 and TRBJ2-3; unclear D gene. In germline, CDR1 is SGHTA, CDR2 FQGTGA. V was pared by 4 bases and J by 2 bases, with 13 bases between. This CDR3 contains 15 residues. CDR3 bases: TGTGCCAGCAGCTCCTCTGGCGGAACCACAGATACGCAGTATTTT. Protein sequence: CASSSSGGTTDTQYF.